These 8 T cell receptor beta chains were all obtained from the same sample, sequenced in a study of blood T cell repertoires in COVID-19. The method was immunoSEQ multiplex PCR; TCRdb's version includes in-frame clones alone and lacks a portion of them. This table holds some 120,000 clones, approximately 68% found once. The sequencing input was peripheral blood. The receptor source for this set is a woman in her sixties or seventies with acute or convalescent COVID-19.

The genes are TRBV5-1 and TRBJ2-5; D unclear. The CDR3 extends over 13 amino acids. Germline V lookup: CDR1 SGHRS, CDR2 YFSETQ. The V and J ends lost 4 bases and 4 bases respectively, with 11 bases between them. For the CDR3, the DNA is TGCGCCAGCAGCCAGGCCCCTCGAGAGACCCAGTACTTC. Encoded protein: CASSQAPRETQYF.

The genes are TRBV13 and TRBJ1-2; tentatively, D is TRBD1 (6 bases). Trimming removed 0 bases from V and 3 bases from J, with 14 bases in between. Germline V gene data show CDR1 as PRHDT and CDR2 as FYEKMQ (reference sequence). This CDR3 comprises 16 residues. In DNA form, the CDR3 reads TGTGCCAGCAGCTTAGGCTCACAGGGTGGGGACTATGGCTACACCTTC. Its protein is CASSLGSQGGDYGYTF.

This chain links TRBV7-9 with TRBJ1-3; D gene ambiguous. V was trimmed by 1 base and J by 0 bases, leaving 7 bases between them. The CDR3 extends over 15 amino acids. Germline CDR1 reads SEHNR; CDR2 reads FQNEAQ (reference sequence). The CDR3 bases are TGTGCCAGCAGCTTAGAGTCGGGCTCTGGAAACACCATATATTTT. This encodes CASSLESGSGNTIYF.

This chain joins TRBV3-1 (or the pseudogene TRBV3-2) and TRBJ2-7; D unresolved. This CDR3 region has 15 residues. V lost 1 base and J 0 bases, leaving 10 bases between the germline ends. Germline V gene lookup returns CDR1 LGHDT and CDR2 YNNKEL (reference sequence). The CDR3, as DNA: TGTGCCAGCAGCCAAGGAGGCAAGACCTCCTACGAGCAGTACTTC. Residues: CASSQGGKTSYEQYF.

This clone has a single count. This chain links TRBV7-8 with TRBJ1-3; no clear D gene. Germline values: CDR1 SGHVS, CDR2 FQNEAQ. Trimming left V 5 bases short and J 0 bases short, with 11 bases between. This CDR3 comprises 15 residues. The CDR3, as DNA: TGTGCCAGCAGCCCGGCGGCGTTCTCTGGAAACACCATATATTTT. Protein product: CASSPAAFSGNTIYF. Drawing the rest from reference TRBV7-8 and TRBJ1-3, the complete variable domain is GAGVSQSPRYKVAKRGQDVALRCDPISGHVSLFWYQQALGQGPEFLTYFQNEAQLDKSGLPSDRFFAERPEGSVSTLKIQRTQQEDSAVYLCASSPAAFSGNTIYFGEGSWLTVV.

About this clone itself: An end of the junction does not agree with germline; a read error may underlie this. The genes are TRBV28 and TRBJ2-5, with 7 positions matching TRBD1. The CDR3 spans 12 residues. CDR1 is MDHEN, CDR2 SYDVKM, per germline. The CDR3 nucleotides read TGTGCCAGCAGTTTCGCACGGGACAGCAGGAACTTC. Amino acids: CASSFARDSRNF.

The chain uses TRBV5-4 and TRBJ1-1, with TRBD1 matching over 8 bases. The CDR3 spans 14 residues. With 0 bases clipped from V and 5 bases from J, the junction kept 3 bases outside the gene matches. CDR1 and CDR2 from the germline V gene are SGHNT and YYREEE (reference sequence). The CDR3 here is CASSLGTGNTEAFF. The DNA of the CDR3 is TGTGCCAGCAGCTTGGGGACAGGGAATACTGAAGCTTTCTTT. Drawing the rest from reference TRBV5-4 and TRBJ1-1, the complete variable domain is ETGVTQSPTHLIKTRGQQVTLRCSSQSGHNTVSWYQQALGQGPQFIFQYYREEENGRGNFPPRFSGLQFPNYSSELNVNALELDDSALYLCASSLGTGNTEAFFGQGTRLTVV.

The chain is built from TRBV28 and TRBJ2-4; 7 bases are a match to TRBD1. Germline assignment: CDR1 MDHEN and CDR2 SYDVKM. The junction had 11 bases not matched to a gene; V was cut back by 6 bases and J by 6 bases. There are 15 residues in the CDR3. The CDR3 DNA sequence: TGTGCCAGCAGCCAGGGTAGGGGGCGCGGAAACATTCAGTACTTC. Residues: CASSQGRGRGNIQYF.